The text below deals with one T cell receptor (beta chain). These data are taken from a study of blood T cell repertoires in COVID-19. Study details: COVID-19 samples collected from the United States, Italy and Spain covered acute and convalescent phases. Nucleic acid was either cDNA or gDNA, and it came from T cells, B-cell-depleted T cells, or PBMCs.

In the original processing: Estimation of nucleated cell counts was performed using reference gene primer amplification. The repertoire was sequenced with immunoSEQ multiplex PCR; TCRdb's copy has only in-frame clones and lacks some. That table supplies the V and J calls and clone size; D and trimming were determined from the DNA. The repertoire holds fewer than 500,000 clones, 85% to 90% seen once, with around 1.1% in the top ten. The CDR3 totals 12 residues. V gave up 4 bases and J gave up 4 bases, with 7 bases separating them. The chain has TRBV12-3 or TRBV12-4 and TRBJ1-1; D gene unclear. Sample: PBMCs or T cells enriched from blood (not recorded which). The receptor was derived from a young man who had recovered from COVID-19. CDR3 sequence: CASSYGVTEAFF. The CDR3 DNA is TGTGCCAGCAGTTACGGAGTCACTGAAGCTTTCTTT.